This section outlines one T cell receptor (beta chain) sequence together with its context. The CDR3 runs to 16 residues. CDR1 is LGHNT and CDR2 is FRNRAP in the germline V gene. J gave up 5 bases and V 3 bases, and 8 bases lay outside the gene matches. The sample belongs to a study of blood T cell repertoires in COVID-19. Study-level information: Sites across the United States, Italy and Spain contributed samples from acute and convalescent COVID-19. Sample material is recorded as cDNA or gDNA derived from T cells, B-cell-depleted T cells, or PBMCs.

The authors' processing: Amplifying reference gene primers gave estimates of nucleated cell counts. Sequencing was performed with immunoSEQ multiplex PCR; in TCRdb, only in-frame clones are kept and a portion is missing. The V and J calls and the clone size are those of that table, but D and trimming were determined from the DNA. The repertoire consists of approximately 240,000 clones, with around 81% occurring once and the leading ten covering just under 6.5%. This sequence joins TRBV12-5 and TRBJ2-2; 8 bases agree with TRBD2. Sequenced: peripheral blood. The TCR comes from a woman aged 55-69 years with active or convalescent COVID-19. CDR3 sequence reads: CASGFPLSGKTGELFF. In nucleotides, the CDR3 is TGTGCTAGTGGTTTCCCCCTTAGCGGGAAAACCGGGGAGCTGTTTTTT.